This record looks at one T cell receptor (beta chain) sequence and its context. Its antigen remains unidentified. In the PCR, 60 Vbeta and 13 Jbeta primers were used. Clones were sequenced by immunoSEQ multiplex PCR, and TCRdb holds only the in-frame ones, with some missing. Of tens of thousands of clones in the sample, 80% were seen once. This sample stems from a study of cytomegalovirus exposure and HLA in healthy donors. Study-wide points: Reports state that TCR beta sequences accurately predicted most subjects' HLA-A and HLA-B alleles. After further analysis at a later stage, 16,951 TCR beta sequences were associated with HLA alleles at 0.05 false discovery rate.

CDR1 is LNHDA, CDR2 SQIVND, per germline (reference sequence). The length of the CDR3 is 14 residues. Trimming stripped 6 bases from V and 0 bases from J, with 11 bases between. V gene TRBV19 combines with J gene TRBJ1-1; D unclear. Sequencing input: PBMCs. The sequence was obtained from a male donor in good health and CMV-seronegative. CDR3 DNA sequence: TGTGCCAGTAGACAGAACAGCATGAACACTGAAGCTTTCTTT. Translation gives CASRQNSMNTEAFF.